Sequencing of this T cell receptor (beta chain) was carried out in a study of memory CD4+ T cells and cytomegalovirus serostatus. Single viable CD3+CD4+CD8-CD45RO+ cells were sorted as the memory CD4+ T cells. Findings and limits, study-wide: About 40% of the roughly 160 known CMV-associated TCRbeta sequences appeared in CD4+ memory.

Authors' data handling: After removing out-of-frame reads, 2,204,828 distinct TCRbeta sequences remained. Only in-frame clones appear in the TCRdb table, and some are missing; sequencing was by immunoSEQ multiplex PCR. D and trimming were read from the DNA, whereas the V and J calls and clone size are those reported in that table. The top ten clones hold roughly 0.8% of a sample with about 82,000 clones, 65% to 85% of them seen once. The CDR3 contains 15 residues. The ends were cut back, 2 bases at V and 0 bases at J, with 10 bases in the middle. CDR1 is SGHTA and CDR2 is FQGNSA in the germline V gene. As to this clone: Its antigen is undetermined.

This receptor was taken from an adult in good health and CMV-seronegative. The chain employs TRBV7-2 and TRBJ1-2; tentatively, D is TRBD1 (6 bases). Material: memory CD4+ T cells from blood. This chain's CDR3 is CASSLTDRPNYGYTF. The DNA for the CDR3 is TGTGCCAGCAGCTTAACGGACAGACCTAACTATGGCTACACCTTC.